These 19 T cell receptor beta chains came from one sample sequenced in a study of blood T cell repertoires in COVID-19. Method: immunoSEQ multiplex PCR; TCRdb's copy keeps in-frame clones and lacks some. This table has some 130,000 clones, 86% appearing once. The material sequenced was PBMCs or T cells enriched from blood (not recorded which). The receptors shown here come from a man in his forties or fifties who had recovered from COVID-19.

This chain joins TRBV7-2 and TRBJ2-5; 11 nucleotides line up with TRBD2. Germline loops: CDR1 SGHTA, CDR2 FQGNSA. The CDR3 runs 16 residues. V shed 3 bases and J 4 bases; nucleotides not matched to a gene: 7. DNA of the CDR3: TGTGCCAGCAGCTTTAGCGGGGGGGCTTTCGGAGAGACCCAGTACTTC. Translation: CASSFSGGAFGETQYF.

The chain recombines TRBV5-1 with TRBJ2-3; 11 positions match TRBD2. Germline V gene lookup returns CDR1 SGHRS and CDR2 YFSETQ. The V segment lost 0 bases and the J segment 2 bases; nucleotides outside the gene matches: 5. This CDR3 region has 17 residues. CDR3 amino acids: CASSLGLAGGLTDTQYF. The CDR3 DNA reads TGCGCCAGCAGCTTGGGGCTAGCGGGGGGACTCACAGATACGCAGTATTTT.

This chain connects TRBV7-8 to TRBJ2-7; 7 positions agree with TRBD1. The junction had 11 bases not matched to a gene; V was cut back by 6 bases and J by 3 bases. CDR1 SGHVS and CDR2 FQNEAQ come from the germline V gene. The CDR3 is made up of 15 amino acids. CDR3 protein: CASSPPQGVGYEQYF. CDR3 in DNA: TGTGCCAGCAGTCCCCCTCAGGGGGTCGGCTACGAGCAGTACTTC.

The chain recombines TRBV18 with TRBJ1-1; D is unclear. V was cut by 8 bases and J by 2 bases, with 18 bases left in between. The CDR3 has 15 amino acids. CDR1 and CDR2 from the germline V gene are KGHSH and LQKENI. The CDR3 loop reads CASRNSRNINTEAFF. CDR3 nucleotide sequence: TGTGCCAGCCGCAATAGTCGAAATATTAACACTGAAGCTTTCTTT. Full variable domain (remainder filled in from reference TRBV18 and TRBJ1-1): NAGVMQNPRHLVRRRGQEARLRCSPMKGHSHVYWYRQLPEEGLKFMVYLQKENIIDESGMPKERFSAEFPKEGPSILRIQQVVRGDSAAYFCASRNSRNINTEAFFGQGTRLTVV.

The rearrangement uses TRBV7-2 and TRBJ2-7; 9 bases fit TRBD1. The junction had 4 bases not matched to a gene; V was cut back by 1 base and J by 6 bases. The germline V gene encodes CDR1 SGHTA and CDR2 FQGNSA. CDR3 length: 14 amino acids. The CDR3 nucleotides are TGTGCCAGCAGCTTAGATCACAGGGGGCTCGAGCAGTACTTC. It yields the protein CASSLDHRGLEQYF.

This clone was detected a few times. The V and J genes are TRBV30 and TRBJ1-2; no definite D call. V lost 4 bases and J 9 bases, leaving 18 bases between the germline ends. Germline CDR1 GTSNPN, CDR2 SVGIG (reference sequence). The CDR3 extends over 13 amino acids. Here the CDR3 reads CAWTSERVSRYTF. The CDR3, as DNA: TGTGCCTGGACCTCCGAACGAGTAAGTCGCTACACCTTC.

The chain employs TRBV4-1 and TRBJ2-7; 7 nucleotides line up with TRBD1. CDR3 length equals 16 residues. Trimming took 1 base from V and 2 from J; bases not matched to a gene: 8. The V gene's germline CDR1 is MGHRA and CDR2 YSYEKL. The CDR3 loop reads CASSQVAERGPYEQYV. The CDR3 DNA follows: TGCGCCAGCAGCCAAGTGGCGGAAAGGGGGCCCTACGAGCAGTACGTC.

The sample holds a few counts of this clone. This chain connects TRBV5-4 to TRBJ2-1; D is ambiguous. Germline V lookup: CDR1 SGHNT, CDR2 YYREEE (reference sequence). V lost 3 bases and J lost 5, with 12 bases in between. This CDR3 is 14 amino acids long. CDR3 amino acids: CASSSATHNNEQFF. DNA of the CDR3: TGTGCCAGCAGCTCCGCTACCCATAACAATGAGCAGTTCTTC.

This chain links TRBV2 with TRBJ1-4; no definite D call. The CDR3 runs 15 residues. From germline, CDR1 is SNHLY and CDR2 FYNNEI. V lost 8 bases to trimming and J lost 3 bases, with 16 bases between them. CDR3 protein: CASFSRGLANEKLFF. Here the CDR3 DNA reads TGTGCCAGCTTCTCTAGAGGGCTTGCTAATGAAAAACTGTTTTTT.

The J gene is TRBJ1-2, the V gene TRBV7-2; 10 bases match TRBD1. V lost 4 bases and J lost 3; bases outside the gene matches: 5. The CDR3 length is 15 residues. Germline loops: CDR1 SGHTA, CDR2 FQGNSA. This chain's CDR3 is CASSSDRGQYYGYTF. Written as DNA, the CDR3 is TGTGCCAGCAGCTCAGACAGGGGGCAATACTATGGCTACACCTTC.

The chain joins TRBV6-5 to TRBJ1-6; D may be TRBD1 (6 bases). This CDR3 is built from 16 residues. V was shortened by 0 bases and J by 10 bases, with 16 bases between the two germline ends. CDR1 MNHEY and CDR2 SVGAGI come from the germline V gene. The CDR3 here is CASSYSVSGAGSPLHF. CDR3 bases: TGTGCCAGCAGTTACTCGGTATCAGGGGCCGGGTCACCCCTCCACTTT.

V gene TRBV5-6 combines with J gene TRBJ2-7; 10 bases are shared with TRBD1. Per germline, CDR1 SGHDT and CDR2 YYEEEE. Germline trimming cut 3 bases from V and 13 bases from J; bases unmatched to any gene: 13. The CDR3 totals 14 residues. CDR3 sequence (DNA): TGTGCCAGCAGCTCCTACCGGGACAGGGGAATTAATTACGTC. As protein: CASSSYRDRGINYV.

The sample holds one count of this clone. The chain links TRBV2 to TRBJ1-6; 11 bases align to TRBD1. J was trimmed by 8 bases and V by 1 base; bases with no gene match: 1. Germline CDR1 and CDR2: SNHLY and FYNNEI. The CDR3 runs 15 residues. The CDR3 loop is CASSEGTGGDSPLHF. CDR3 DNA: TGTGCCAGCAGTGAAGGGACAGGGGGCGATTCACCCCTCCACTTT. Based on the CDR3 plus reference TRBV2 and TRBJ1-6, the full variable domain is EPEVTQTPSHQVTQMGQEVILRCVPISNHLYFYWYRQILGQKVEFLVSFYNNEISEKSEIFDDQFSVERPDGSNFTLKIRSTKLEDSAMYFCASSEGTGGDSPLHFGNGTRLTVT.

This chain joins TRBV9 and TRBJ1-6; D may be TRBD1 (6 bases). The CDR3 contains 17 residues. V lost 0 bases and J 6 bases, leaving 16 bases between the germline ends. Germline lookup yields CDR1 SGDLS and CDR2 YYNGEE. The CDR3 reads CASSVDTGWFGNSPLHF. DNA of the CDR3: TGTGCCAGCAGCGTAGATACAGGGTGGTTCGGTAATTCACCCCTCCACTTT.

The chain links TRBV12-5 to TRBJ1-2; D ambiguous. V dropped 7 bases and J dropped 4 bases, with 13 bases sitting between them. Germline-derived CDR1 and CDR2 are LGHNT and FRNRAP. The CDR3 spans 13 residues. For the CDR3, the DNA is TGTGCTAGTGCCGACACCCGCTTCTATGGCTACACCTTC. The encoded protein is CASADTRFYGYTF. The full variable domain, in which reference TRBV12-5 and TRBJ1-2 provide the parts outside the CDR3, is DARVTQTPRHKVTEMGQEVTMRCQPILGHNTVFWYRQTMMQGLELLAYFRNRAPLDDSGMPKDRFSAEMPDATLATLKIQPSEPRDSAVYFCASADTRFYGYTFGSGTRLTVV.

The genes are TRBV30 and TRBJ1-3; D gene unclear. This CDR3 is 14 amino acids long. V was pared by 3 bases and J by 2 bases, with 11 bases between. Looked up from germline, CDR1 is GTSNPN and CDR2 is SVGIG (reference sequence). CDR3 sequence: CAWSPNQAGNTIYF. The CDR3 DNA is TGTGCCTGGAGCCCTAACCAGGCTGGAAACACCATATATTTT.

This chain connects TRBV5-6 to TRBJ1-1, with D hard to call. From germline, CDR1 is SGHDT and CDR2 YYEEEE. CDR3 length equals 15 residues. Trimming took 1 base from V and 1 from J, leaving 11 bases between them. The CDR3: CASSLLAVKNTEAFF. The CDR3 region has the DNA TGTGCCAGCAGCTTGCTGGCTGTTAAGAACACTGAAGCTTTCTTT.

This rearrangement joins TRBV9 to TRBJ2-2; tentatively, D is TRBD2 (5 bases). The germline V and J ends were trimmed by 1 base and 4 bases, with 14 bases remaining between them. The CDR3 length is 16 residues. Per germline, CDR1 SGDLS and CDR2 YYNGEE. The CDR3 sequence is CASSVTDYRSTGELFF. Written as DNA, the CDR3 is TGTGCCAGCAGCGTAACAGACTACCGGTCCACCGGGGAGCTGTTTTTT. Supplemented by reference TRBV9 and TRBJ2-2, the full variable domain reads DSGVTQTPKHLITATGQRVTLRCSPRSGDLSVYWYQQSLDQGLQFLIQYYNGEERAKGNILERFSAQQFPDLHSELNLSSLELGDSALYFCASSVTDYRSTGELFFGEGSRLTVL.

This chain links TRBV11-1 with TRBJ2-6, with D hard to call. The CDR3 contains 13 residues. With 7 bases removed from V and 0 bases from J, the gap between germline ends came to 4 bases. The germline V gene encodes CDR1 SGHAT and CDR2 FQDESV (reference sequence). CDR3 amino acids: CASTSSGANVLTF. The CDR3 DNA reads TGTGCCAGCACTTCCTCTGGGGCCAACGTCCTGACTTTC.